Listed below are T cell receptor beta chains from one sample, sequenced in a study of blood T cell repertoires in COVID-19. Method: immunoSEQ multiplex PCR; TCRdb's copy keeps in-frame clones and lacks some. The repertoire holds 200,000 to 250,000 clones, with almost 85% as singletons. Source material: peripheral blood. The receptor source for this set is a woman of 80 years or more with acute or convalescent COVID-19. CDR3s include the opening cysteine and the closing phenylalanine or tryptophan. The order of the fields is V gene, D gene, J gene, clone size, CDR3 DNA, CDR3 protein. The D gene is left open where the match is weak. Clone size is given for some rows only: seen once, a few or many times, or a class if the clone is expanded.

V: TRBV7-9
D: .
J: TRBJ1-5
size: .
DNA: TGTGCCAGCAGCTTAGCGAGGGATCAGCCCCAGCATTTT
CDR3: CASSLARDQPQHF

V: TRBV7-2
D: .
J: TRBJ2-7
size: .
DNA: TGTGCCAGCAGCTCCCGGCGGGACTCACTCTACGAGCAGTACTTC
CDR3: CASSSRRDSLYEQYF

V: TRBV28
D: TRBD1
J: TRBJ1-2
size: .
DNA: TGTGCCAGCAGGGAAACAGACAGGGGGCTTAACTATGGCTACACCTTC
CDR3: CASRETDRGLNYGYTF

V: TRBV18
D: .
J: TRBJ2-2
size: .
DNA: TGTGCCAGCTCAGGATGGACAGCCACCGGGGAGCTGTTTTTT
CDR3: CASSGWTATGELFF

V: TRBV19
D: .
J: TRBJ1-6
size: once
DNA: TGTGCCAGTAGGGCGGCAGCCTTCTCCTATAATTCACCCCTCCACTTT
CDR3: CASRAAAFSYNSPLHF

V: TRBV24-1
D: .
J: TRBJ2-7
size: .
DNA: TGTGCCCCCGAGGGCCAATACGAGCAGTACTTC
CDR3: CAPEGQYEQYF

V: TRBV6-5
D: .
J: TRBJ2-1
size: .
DNA: TGTGCCAGCAACCTAATCAATGAGCAGTTCTTC
CDR3: CASNLINEQFF

V: TRBV24-1
D: TRBD1
J: TRBJ1-5
size: .
DNA: TGTGCCACCAGTGACCCGGACAGGGACAATCAGCCCCAGCATTTT
CDR3: CATSDPDRDNQPQHF

V: TRBV19
D: TRBD2
J: TRBJ2-7
size: few
DNA: TGTGCCAGTAGTACAAGGACTAGCGGGGGGGCCGACGAGCAGTACTTC
CDR3: CASSTRTSGGADEQYF

V: TRBV7-2
D: .
J: TRBJ2-5
size: .
DNA: TGTGCCAGCAGCCCCGCGGGGCTCGGCGAGACCCAGTACTTC
CDR3: CASSPAGLGETQYF

V: TRBV7-2
D: TRBD2
J: TRBJ2-1
size: once
DNA: TGTGCCAGCAGCTTAATGGGGCGGGGGAACAATGAGCAGTTCTTC
CDR3: CASSLMGRGNNEQFF

V: TRBV6-5
D: .
J: TRBJ1-1
size: .
DNA: TGTGCCAGCAGGGTGGATGAGGCCCCGAACACTGAAGCTTTCTTT
CDR3: CASRVDEAPNTEAFF

V: TRBV6-2/TRBV6-3
D: .
J: TRBJ2-7
size: .
DNA: TGTGCCAGCAGTTCGACGGGTCCGTCCTACGAGCAGTACTTC
CDR3: CASSSTGPSYEQYF

V: TRBV5-1
D: TRBD1
J: TRBJ1-2
size: .
DNA: TGCGCCAGCACCAGATCGACAGGGGGCCCCTATGGCTACACCTTC
CDR3: CASTRSTGGPYGYTF

V: TRBV19
D: .
J: TRBJ1-4
size: .
DNA: TGTGCCAGTAGTAGACTGACAACTAATGAAAAACTGTTTTTT
CDR3: CASSRLTTNEKLFF

V: TRBV18
D: TRBD2
J: TRBJ2-3
size: .
DNA: TGTGCCAGCTCACCACCTTATACCGGGACTAGTAAAGATACGCAGTATTTT
CDR3: CASSPPYTGTSKDTQYF

V: TRBV19
D: .
J: TRBJ1-1
size: .
DNA: TGTGCCAGTAGTATAGCCCGGGTCTGGAACACTGAAGCTTTCTTT
CDR3: CASSIARVWNTEAFF

V: TRBV29-1
D: .
J: TRBJ2-4
size: .
DNA: TGCAGCGCGTTAGGATGGTCCCCAGCGGGTAACATTCAGTACTTC
CDR3: CSALGWSPAGNIQYF